This entry lists 13 T cell receptor beta chains sequenced from one sample in a study of radiation and T cells in renal cell carcinoma. Data came from immunoSEQ multiplex PCR; TCRdb stores just in-frame clones and leaves some out. Of 130,000 to 150,000 clones in the sample, about 85% are singletons; the top ten hold about 4%. Sample time point: baseline pretreatment blood. Stated treatment: 15 Gy SBRT to primary tumor, nephrectomy 4 weeks later. The source was blood, collected from a patient whose treatment included radiotherapy and nephrectomy. These receptors came from a woman in her 70s with renal cell carcinoma.

The V and J genes are TRBV5-1 and TRBJ2-1; the D is unclear. The CDR3 extends over 15 amino acids. Germline V gene data show CDR1 as SGHRS and CDR2 as YFSETQ. Trimming shortened V by 0 bases and J by 5 bases, and 12 bases separated the two germline ends. The CDR3 protein is CASSLVAATDNEQFF. CDR3 bases: TGCGCCAGCAGCTTGGTCGCAGCTACCGACAATGAGCAGTTCTTC.

V is TRBV4-3 and J is TRBJ2-1, with TRBD2 matching over 10 bases. Germline-derived CDR1 and CDR2 are LGHNA and YSLEER. The V and J ends lost 1 base and 2 bases, in that order; junction bases with no gene match: 8. The CDR3 totals 18 residues. The CDR3 region is CASSQGWASGGTYNEQFF. CDR3 in DNA: TGCGCCAGCAGCCAAGGGTGGGCTAGCGGGGGCACCTACAATGAGCAGTTCTTC.

The chain employs TRBV5-4 and TRBJ2-3; tentative D call: TRBD1 (7 bases). The CDR3 extends over 15 amino acids. Trimming removed 4 bases from V and 2 bases from J, with 14 bases in between. Germline CDR1 and CDR2: SGHNT and YYREEE (reference sequence). In nucleotides, the CDR3 is TGTGCCAGCAGCGAGGGGGGACAGACCACAGATACGCAGTATTTT. Protein: CASSEGGQTTDTQYF.

This rearrangement joins TRBV9 to TRBJ2-7; D may be TRBD1 or TRBD2 (5 bases each). Trimming removed 0 bases from V and 6 bases from J, with 16 bases in between. The CDR3 loop spans 15 amino acids. Germline V gene lookup returns CDR1 SGDLS and CDR2 YYNGEE. Here the CDR3 reads CASSVVDAGTGEQYF. CDR3 nucleotide sequence: TGTGCCAGCAGCGTAGTAGACGCAGGGACGGGCGAGCAGTACTTC.

V usage is TRBV5-1 and J usage is TRBJ2-3; D is tentatively TRBD1 or TRBD2 (6 bases each). V lost 3 bases and J lost 0, with 8 bases in between. This CDR3 has 14 residues. The germline gives CDR1 SGHRS, CDR2 YFSETQ. CDR3 region: CASSWGASTDTQYF. The CDR3 DNA sequence: TGCGCCAGCAGCTGGGGGGCCAGCACAGATACGCAGTATTTT.

The chain is built from TRBV10-3 and TRBJ2-3, with 10 positions matching TRBD2. The CDR3 spans 15 residues. Per germline, CDR1 ENHRY and CDR2 SYGVKD. The V and J ends lost 2 bases and 5 bases, in that order; junction bases with no gene match: 4. The CDR3 coding sequence is TGTGCCATCAGTGAGGGTAGCGGGGGGAGAGATACGCAGTATTTT. Encoded protein: CAISEGSGGRDTQYF.

This chain joins TRBV5-5 and TRBJ1-1; TRBD1 agrees at 8 bases. This CDR3 comprises 14 residues. V lost 5 bases, J lost 3 bases, and 6 bases stayed unmatched. Germline V gene data show CDR1 as SGHKS and CDR2 as YYEKEE (reference sequence). CDR3 amino acids: CASRETGAYTEAFF. As DNA, the CDR3 is TGTGCCAGCAGGGAGACAGGGGCGTACACTGAAGCTTTCTTT. The complete variable domain, with remaining parts taken from reference TRBV5-5 and TRBJ1-1, reads DAGVTQSPTHLIKTRGQQVTLRCSPISGHKSVSWYQQVLGQGPQFIFQYYEKEERGRGNFPDRFSARQFPNYSSELNVNALLLGDSALYLCASRETGAYTEAFFGQGTRLTVV.

This rearrangement joins TRBV4-1 to TRBJ1-2; D unclear. Trimming pared 2 bases from V and 5 bases from J, leaving 12 bases between. This CDR3 has 14 amino acids. From germline, CDR1 is MGHRA and CDR2 YSYEKL. The CDR3 loop is CASSQSHSVYGYTF. The CDR3 bases are TGCGCCAGCAGCCAATCGCACAGCGTTTATGGCTACACCTTC.

The CDR3 here is CASSLYGGGQPQHF. As DNA, the CDR3 is TGTGCCAGCAGTTTATACGGGGGCGGCCAGCCCCAGCATTTT. The chain has TRBV27 and TRBJ1-5, with D possibly matching TRBD1 (6 bases). Trimming took 1 base from V and 7 from J, leaving 11 bases between them. CDR1 and CDR2 from the germline V gene are MNHEY and SMNVEV (reference sequence). This CDR3 contains 14 residues.

This clone is a singleton in its sample. V and J are TRBV7-2 and TRBJ1-6; D not certain. The germline V gene has CDR1 SGHTA and CDR2 FQGNSA. This CDR3 region has 14 residues. The V end was cut by 2 bases, the J end by 7 bases, with 9 bases between. The DNA for the CDR3 is TGTGCCAGCAGCTTACGGGGATCCAATTCACCCCTCCACTTT. Protein sequence: CASSLRGSNSPLHF.

V usage is TRBV19 and J usage is TRBJ1-1; D is undetermined. Deletions cut 3 bases from V and 1 base from J, with 12 bases between. The germline V gene encodes CDR1 LNHDA and CDR2 SQIVND (reference sequence). This CDR3 comprises 15 residues. The CDR3 nucleotides are TGTGCCAGTAGTATTACTCTGGGGAAGAACACTGAAGCTTTCTTT. It codes for CASSITLGKNTEAFF.

V gene TRBV5-6 combines with J gene TRBJ1-4, with TRBD1 matching over 10 bases. Trimming removed 4 bases from V and 7 bases from J; junction bases left unmatched: 7. This CDR3 is 15 amino acids long. CDR1 and CDR2 (germline): SGHDT, YYEEEE. This chain's CDR3 is CASSGKGQGSEKLFF. CDR3 DNA: TGTGCCAGCAGCGGAAAGGGACAGGGGAGTGAAAAACTGTTTTTT.

The genes are TRBV7-2 and TRBJ1-1, with D unclear. The CDR3 totals 13 residues. The germline V gene encodes CDR1 SGHTA and CDR2 FQGNSA. Trimming removed 1 base from V and 3 bases from J, with 6 bases in between. The CDR3 DNA reads as TGTGCCAGCAGCTTAGGGCGGTACACTGAAGCTTTCTTT. This gives the protein CASSLGRYTEAFF.